The 32 T cell receptor beta chains below all came from one sample that was sequenced in a study of cytomegalovirus exposure and HLA in healthy donors. Measured with immunoSEQ multiplex PCR; TCRdb has only the in-frame clones, and not every one. The sample has 350,000 or so clones; 75% to 90% are singletons. Input material: PBMCs. The receptor source for this set is a woman between 18 and 29 years old in good health and CMV-seronegative.

This chain connects TRBV4-3 to TRBJ2-3, with TRBD2 matching over 8 bases. The junction had 9 bases not matched to a gene; V was cut back by 3 bases and J by 1 base. CDR3 length: 17 amino acids. Germline V gene sequence: CDR1 LGHNA, CDR2 YSLEER. CDR3 nucleotide sequence: TGCGCCAGCAGCCACGTCGGGAGGGCCGGGCGCACAGATACGCAGTATTTT. It specifies CASSHVGRAGRTDTQYF.

This chain links TRBV18 with TRBJ2-7; 9 bases match TRBD2. Germline values: CDR1 KGHSH, CDR2 LQKENI. V lost 3 bases and J lost 3; bases outside the gene matches: 6. The CDR3 extends over 15 amino acids. The CDR3 region is CASSPSSGVLYEQYF. The CDR3 nucleotides read TGTGCCAGCTCACCCTCTAGCGGGGTGCTCTACGAGCAGTACTTC.

This chain joins TRBV27 and TRBJ1-4, with TRBD1 matching 8 bases. Germline V CDR1 and CDR2: MNHEY, SMNVEV (reference sequence). The V segment lost 6 bases and the J segment 5 bases; nucleotides outside the gene matches: 8. CDR3 length: 15 residues. The CDR3: CASSGLGTGNEKLFF. The CDR3 coding sequence is TGTGCCAGCAGCGGTCTCGGGACAGGAAATGAAAAACTGTTTTTT.

This clone was observed a single time. The chain carries TRBV19 and TRBJ1-2, with 7 bases that match TRBD1. CDR3 length equals 14 residues. J was trimmed by 1 base and V by 7 bases; bases with no gene match: 6. Germline CDR1 reads LNHDA; CDR2 reads SQIVND (reference sequence). The CDR3 sequence: CASIRGTDNYGYTF. DNA of the CDR3: TGTGCCAGTATCCGGGGGACAGATAACTATGGCTACACCTTC.

The chain uses TRBV18 and TRBJ2-1, with D unresolved. This CDR3 contains 12 residues. V lost 4 bases and J lost 8, with 9 bases in between. The V gene's germline CDR1 is KGHSH and CDR2 LQKENI. CDR3 amino acids: CASSLRQDEQFF. CDR3 DNA: TGTGCCAGCTCACTTCGACAAGATGAGCAGTTCTTC.

This chain connects TRBV2 to TRBJ2-7; a weak D match, TRBD2 (6 bases). The germline V gene encodes CDR1 SNHLY and CDR2 FYNNEI. This CDR3 has 14 residues. Between the trimmed V and J ends, which lost 7 bases and 0 bases, there was a span of 13 bases. The CDR3 region is CASTAWDSSYEQYF. CDR3 coding DNA: TGTGCCAGCACCGCTTGGGACTCCTCCTACGAGCAGTACTTC. The variable domain in full, completed from reference TRBV2 and TRBJ2-7, reads EPEVTQTPSHQVTQMGQEVILRCVPISNHLYFYWYRQILGQKVEFLVSFYNNEISEKSEIFDDQFSVERPDGSNFTLKIRSTKLEDSAMYFCASTAWDSSYEQYFGPGTRLTVT.

This chain joins TRBV6-5 and TRBJ1-2; a possible D gene is TRBD1 (5 bases). The V gene's germline CDR1 is MNHEY and CDR2 SVGAGI. Trimming took off 5 bases at V and 2 bases at J, with 12 bases between the two ends. The CDR3 sequence is 14 residues long. The CDR3 DNA sequence: TGTGCCAGCAGTCCCGGGGGAGCGAACTATGGCTACACCTTC. It is translated as CASSPGGANYGYTF.

This chain links TRBV5-6 with TRBJ1-1, with TRBD1 matching over 7 bases. In germline, CDR1 is SGHDT, CDR2 YYEEEE. Losses at the gene ends were 3 bases for V and 1 base for J; bases not matched to a gene: 3. The CDR3 is 14 amino acids. The CDR3 sequence: CASSSGQPNTEAFF. Here the CDR3 DNA reads TGTGCCAGCAGCTCGGGACAGCCGAACACTGAAGCTTTCTTT.

V is TRBV7-9 and J is TRBJ2-4; no definite D call. There are 16 residues in the CDR3. Germline CDR1 SEHNR, CDR2 FQNEAQ (reference sequence). V was shortened by 1 base and J by 1 base, with 11 bases between the two germline ends. The CDR3 here is CASSLGMGVAKNIQYF. As DNA, the CDR3 is TGTGCCAGCAGCTTAGGTATGGGCGTCGCCAAAAACATTCAGTACTTC.

The chain joins TRBV27 to TRBJ2-1, with a possible D match to TRBD2 (6 bases). The V and J ends lost 4 bases and 1 base respectively, with 23 bases between them. This CDR3 is built from 19 residues. Germline V gene lookup returns CDR1 MNHEY and CDR2 SMNVEV (reference sequence). CDR3 sequence: CASSSPGLLPELSYNEQFF. The DNA for the CDR3 is TGTGCCAGCAGTTCCCCGGGACTCCTCCCCGAGCTATCCTACAATGAGCAGTTCTTC.

The chain combines TRBV27 with TRBJ2-2; possible D gene TRBD2, 5 bases. V was clipped by 5 bases and J by 6 bases, with 13 bases between them. From germline, CDR1 is MNHEY and CDR2 SMNVEV (reference sequence). The CDR3 extends over 14 amino acids. For the CDR3, the DNA is TGTGCCAGCAGTCCCCAGCGGTGGTCCGGGGAGCTGTTTTTT. Residues: CASSPQRWSGELFF.

For this clone: Additional DNA sequences in this sample encode the identical CDR3. The chain couples TRBV7-6 to TRBJ2-1, with D possibly TRBD2 on 5 matching bases. The CDR3 covers 16 residues. The germline gives CDR1 SGHVS, CDR2 FNYEAQ. Trimming took 1 base from V and 4 from J, leaving 14 bases between them. The CDR3 DNA reads TGTGCCAGCAGCTTAGGGGCGGCATCGGGATACAATGAGCAGTTCTTC. This codes for CASSLGAASGYNEQFF.

V is TRBV9 and J is TRBJ2-1; TRBD2 matches 7 bases. This CDR3 is built from 16 residues. Germline CDR1 and CDR2: SGDLS and YYNGEE. V shed 3 bases and J 11 bases; nucleotides not matched to a gene: 17. Here the CDR3 reads CASSGQGEGLAVKQFF. The CDR3 coding sequence is TGTGCCAGCAGCGGACAAGGGGAGGGATTAGCGGTAAAGCAGTTCTTC.

CDR3 loop: CASSSGAVPDTQYF. DNA of the CDR3: TGTGCCAGCTCTAGCGGGGCCGTGCCGGATACGCAGTATTTT. This rearrangement joins TRBV18 to TRBJ2-3, with TRBD2 matching 8 bases. Germline V gives CDR1 KGHSH, CDR2 LQKENI. Trimming at V came to 6 bases and at J to 6 bases, leaving 8 bases not matched to a gene. The CDR3 runs to 14 residues.

The genes are TRBV11-2 and TRBJ2-1, with 9 positions matching TRBD2. Per the germline V gene, CDR1 is SGHAT and CDR2 is FQNNGV. The V segment lost 7 bases and the J segment 0 bases; nucleotides outside the gene matches: 4. CDR3 length: 15 amino acids. The CDR3 DNA is TGTGCCAGCAACCTAGCGGGAAGCTCCTACAATGAGCAGTTCTTC. It encodes CASNLAGSSYNEQFF.

This clone was found once. The rearrangement links TRBV5-6 to TRBJ1-2; no firm D call. The CDR3 spans 15 residues. Between the trimmed V and J ends, which lost 0 bases and 0 bases, there was a span of 9 bases. CDR1 is SGHDT, CDR2 YYEEEE, per germline. CDR3 loop: CASSLGSGTNYGYTF. CDR3 DNA sequence: TGTGCCAGCAGCTTGGGTAGCGGAACTAACTATGGCTACACCTTC.

The V gene is TRBV6-6, the J gene TRBJ1-1; TRBD1 aligns across 7 bases. The V and J ends lost 5 bases and 1 base, in that order; junction bases with no gene match: 7. CDR1 and CDR2 (germline): MNHNY, SVGAGI (reference sequence). This CDR3 has 15 residues. This CDR3 is CASSLGWTGNTEAFF. The CDR3 DNA reads TGTGCCAGCAGTCTCGGGTGGACAGGGAACACTGAAGCTTTCTTT.

The chain recombines TRBV13 with TRBJ1-1; tentatively, D is TRBD1 (5 bases). CDR3 size: 16 residues. V lost 4 bases to trimming and J lost 4 bases, with 19 bases between them. CDR1 and CDR2 (germline): PRHDT, FYEKMQ (reference sequence). The CDR3 spells CASSSGRTRLTTEAFF. The CDR3 DNA sequence: TGTGCCAGCAGCTCAGGACGGACACGCCTAACCACTGAAGCTTTCTTT.

V gene TRBV28 combines with J gene TRBJ1-1; 8 bases align to TRBD1. The germline V gene has CDR1 MDHEN and CDR2 SYDVKM. The length of the CDR3 is 14 residues. With V trimmed by 2 bases and J by 6 bases, 5 bases remained unmatched. The CDR3 DNA follows: TGTGCCAGCAGTTTACAGGGGGCTCGGGCTGAAGCTTTCTTT. This gives the protein CASSLQGARAEAFF.

V gene TRBV30 combines with J gene TRBJ1-3; D may be TRBD1 (5 bases). V was clipped by 7 bases and J by 2 bases, with 12 bases between them. The CDR3 sequence is 13 residues long. Germline CDR1 reads GTSNPN; CDR2 reads SVGIG (reference sequence). DNA for the CDR3: TGTGCCTACTCGGCGGGGGCTGGAAACACCATATATTTT. Translating gives CAYSAGAGNTIYF.

The CDR3, as DNA: TGTGCCAGCAGCCCCGTGACAGCCTACGAGCAGTACTTC. Translating gives CASSPVTAYEQYF. This sequence joins TRBV11-2 and TRBJ2-7; D is possibly TRBD1 (5 bases). V gave up 5 bases and J gave up 2 bases, with 10 bases separating them. The CDR3 is 13 amino acids. Per germline, CDR1 SGHAT and CDR2 FQNNGV.

The V gene is TRBV7-2, the J gene TRBJ1-5; no clear D. The V and J ends lost 5 bases and 3 bases respectively, with 17 bases between them. This CDR3 comprises 16 residues. Germline CDR1 SGHTA, CDR2 FQGNSA. DNA for the CDR3: TGTGCCAGCAGCCGAGCCCCGGAGGGCAACAATCAGCCCCAGCATTTT. Protein product: CASSRAPEGNNQPQHF.

Regarding this clone: The identical CDR3 is also encoded by other nucleotide sequences in the sample. This chain uses TRBV18 with TRBJ2-2, with D uncertain. This CDR3 spans 12 amino acids. The germline V gene encodes CDR1 KGHSH and CDR2 LQKENI. Trimming stripped 6 bases from V and 5 bases from J, with 7 bases between. In DNA, the CDR3 is TGTGCCAGCTCGTCCGGGACCGGGGAGCTGTTTTTT. This translates into CASSSGTGELFF.

This chain connects TRBV4-1 to TRBJ2-3, with D possibly being TRBD2 (6 bases). V lost 0 bases and J lost 1, with 14 bases in between. This CDR3 region has 17 residues. Germline V gives CDR1 MGHRA, CDR2 YSYEKL. The CDR3 nucleotides are TGCGCCAGCAGCCAAGATCTACAGGCTAGCGGCACAGATACGCAGTATTTT. This codes for CASSQDLQASGTDTQYF.

The V and J genes are TRBV6-5 and TRBJ1-1, with TRBD1 identical over 8 bases. This CDR3 is 15 amino acids long. Germline V lookup: CDR1 MNHEY, CDR2 SVGAGI. V dropped 5 bases and J dropped 1; count of bases not matched to a gene: 6. The CDR3 is CASSTGQAKNTEAFF. DNA for the CDR3: TGTGCCAGCAGTACGGGACAGGCTAAGAACACTGAAGCTTTCTTT.

V gene TRBV7-9 combines with J gene TRBJ1-5; D may be TRBD1 (6 bases). Looked up from germline, CDR1 is SEHNR and CDR2 is FQNEAQ (reference sequence). Trimming cost V 5 bases and J 0 bases, with 17 bases left between them. The CDR3 sequence is 17 residues long. CDR3 protein: CASSREGDPYSNQPQHF. The CDR3 DNA is TGTGCCAGCAGCCGGGAGGGGGACCCTTATAGCAATCAGCCCCAGCATTTT.

This clone was detected ten times or more. The CDR3 nucleotides read TGTGCCAGTAGTGCCCTACAGGGGGGCTCTGAAAAACTGTTTTTT. Translation gives CASSALQGGSEKLFF. This chain links TRBV19 with TRBJ1-4; 8 bases match TRBD1. The germline V gene has CDR1 LNHDA and CDR2 SQIVND (reference sequence). The CDR3 contains 15 residues. J gave up 7 bases and V 5 bases, and 9 bases lay outside the gene matches.

The rearrangement joins TRBV5-3 to TRBJ2-7; 7 bases are shared with TRBD1. TRBV5-3 is an ORF; its function is uncertain. This CDR3 spans 16 amino acids. The V gene end was trimmed by 4 bases and the J gene end by 4 bases; junction bases not matched to a gene: 14. The CDR3: CARSPIGDREGYEQYF. CDR3 nucleotides: TGTGCCAGAAGCCCAATCGGAGACAGGGAAGGGTACGAGCAGTACTTC.

V gene TRBV2 combines with J gene TRBJ2-1, with TRBD1 matching over 12 bases. Germline values: CDR1 SNHLY, CDR2 FYNNEI. J gave up 11 bases and V 5 bases, and 7 bases lay outside the gene matches. This CDR3 is built from 14 residues. In DNA, the CDR3 is TGTGCCAGCAGTTCCTCCGGGACAGGGGGCAAGCAGTTCTTC. This codes for CASSSSGTGGKQFF.

This chain links TRBV9 with TRBJ1-1; 10 nucleotides align to TRBD1. The CDR3 totals 17 residues. From germline, CDR1 is SGDLS and CDR2 YYNGEE. Losses at the gene ends were 0 bases for V and 4 bases for J; bases not matched to a gene: 9. In DNA form, the CDR3 reads TGTGCCAGCAGCGTAGGACAGGGGGCGTTTTCGGGCACTGAAGCTTTCTTT. Its protein product is CASSVGQGAFSGTEAFF.

J is TRBJ2-7 and V is TRBV29-1; TRBD1 is a possible D gene (7 bases). V was trimmed by 6 bases and J by 3 bases, leaving 21 bases between them. The germline gives CDR1 SQVTM, CDR2 ANQGSEA. The CDR3 loop spans 15 amino acids. The CDR3 sequence is CSVAPWAGGIYEQYF. As DNA, the CDR3 is TGCAGCGTCGCCCCTTGGGCAGGGGGGATCTACGAGCAGTACTTC.

This sequence joins TRBV27 and TRBJ1-1; D gene ambiguous. Trimming removed 8 bases at V and 0 bases at J, with 10 bases between. The CDR3 consists of 13 residues. Germline assignment: CDR1 MNHEY and CDR2 SMNVEV (reference sequence). CDR3 region: CASGRLLNTEAFF. The CDR3 nucleotides read TGTGCCAGCGGGAGACTGCTGAACACTGAAGCTTTCTTT.